A selection of T cell receptor beta chains follows, all from one sample in a study of regulatory T cells in long-lasting Graves disease. TCRdb independently ran MiXCR on the multiplex PCR reads; one entry per CDR3 protein. This sample carries around 460,000 distinct CDR3 sequences, approximately 23% of them seen once, and the ten largest clones take around 13%. Sequenced here: peripheral blood mononuclear cells (PBMCs), sampled when the disease was refractory, from a patient treated with antithyroid drugs. The receptors here all came from a female donor with Graves disease. Each CDR3 is given with its conserved first and last residue. The D gene is left open where the match is weak. Clone size is given for some rows only: seen once, a few or many times, or a class if the clone is expanded.

j_call v_call d_call clone_size cdr3_aa cdr3_nt
TRBJ1-5 TRBV12-3/TRBV12-4 . many CASSLQSAKAPQHF TGTGCCAGCAGTTTACAGTCAGCCAAGGCGCCCCAGCATTTT
TRBJ1-1 TRBV9 . few CASSTRDQQTEAFF TGTGCCAGCAGCACAAGAGACCAACAGACTGAAGCTTTCTTT
TRBJ2-7 TRBV11-2 TRBD2 many CASSLIAGGPYEQYF TGTGCCAGCAGCTTGATAGCGGGAGGACCCTACGAGCAGTACTTC
TRBJ1-5 TRBV20-1 TRBD1 many CSATYRGYDKPQHF TGCAGTGCTACTTACAGGGGCTACGACAAGCCCCAGCATTTT
TRBJ2-1 TRBV12-3/TRBV12-4 . . CASTPGVNEQFF TGTGCCAGCACCCCGGGAGTCAATGAGCAGTTCTTC
TRBJ2-7 TRBV4-3 . . CASSQEWILDRRHEQYF TGCGCCAGCAGCCAAGAATGGATACTCGACAGGAGGCACGAGCAGTACTTC
TRBJ2-7 TRBV7-2 . . CASSLVSGALEQYF TGTGCCAGCAGCTTAGTTTCCGGGGCCCTCGAGCAGTACTTC
TRBJ1-1 TRBV12-3/TRBV12-4 TRBD1 many CASSQGGFGEAFF TGTGCCAGCAGTCAGGGGGGTTTCGGTGAAGCTTTCTTT
TRBJ1-1 TRBV20-1 . few CSAAGGWYTEAFF TGCAGTGCTGCGGGGGGCTGGTACACTGAAGCTTTCTTT
TRBJ1-1 TRBV19 . . CASSIGTARRMNTEAFF TGTGCCAGTAGTATAGGTACGGCCAGGCGGATGAACACTGAAGCTTTCTTT
TRBJ2-7 TRBV27 . . CASRRVGGYEQYF TGTGCCAGCCGCAGGGTAGGGGGCTACGAGCAGTACTTC
TRBJ2-5 TRBV12-3/TRBV12-4 TRBD1 many CASSSGQGAQETQYF TGTGCCAGCAGTTCAGGCCAGGGGGCGCAAGAGACCCAGTACTTC
TRBJ2-2 TRBV7-3 . . CASSPSRDGELFF TGTGCCAGCAGCCCGTCACGTGACGGGGAGCTGTTTTTT
TRBJ2-2 TRBV7-6 TRBD1 . CASSRTARGRTGELFF TGTGCCAGCAGCCGAACCGCCAGGGGGCGAACCGGGGAGCTGTTTTTT
TRBJ1-5 TRBV6-5 . many CASSSGATRNQPQHF TGTGCCAGCAGTTCAGGGGCGACGCGCAATCAGCCCCAGCATTTT
TRBJ1-1 TRBV6-9 . many CASSYQRGNTEAFF TGTGCCAGCAGTTATCAACGGGGGAACACTGAAGCTTTCTTT
TRBJ2-3 TRBV5-1 TRBD2 few CASSPTSSYPTQYF TGCGCCAGCAGCCCGACTAGCAGCTACCCCACGCAGTATTTT
TRBJ1-5 TRBV30 . . CAWSALQGRPQHF TGTGCCTGGAGTGCCCTCCAGGGGAGGCCCCAGCATTTT
TRBJ2-5 TRBV7-2 . many CASSRALGRETQYF TGTGCCAGCAGCAGGGCCTTAGGGAGGGAGACCCAGTACTTC
TRBJ1-1 TRBV20-1 . few CSARTLPNTEAFF TGCAGTGCTAGAACGTTACCGAACACTGAAGCTTTCTTT
TRBJ2-7 TRBV7-2 TRBD1 few CASSLAQGVHEQYF TGTGCCAGCAGCTTAGCACAGGGGGTCCACGAGCAGTACTTC
TRBJ1-1 TRBV7-2 . . CASSLGVDRHTEAFF TGTGCCAGCAGCTTAGGGGTAGACAGACACACTGAAGCTTTCTTT
TRBJ2-1 TRBV7-2 TRBD2 . CASRIPGLANNEQFF TGTGCCAGCAGAATACCGGGACTAGCCAACAATGAGCAGTTCTTC
TRBJ1-5 TRBV12-3/TRBV12-4 . many CASSLTSPWRSNQPQHF TGTGCCAGCAGTTTAACCAGCCCATGGAGGAGCAATCAGCCCCAGCATTTT
TRBJ1-1 TRBV4-1 . . CASRDGPNTEAFF TGCGCCAGCAGGGACGGGCCGAACACTGAAGCTTTCTTT
TRBJ2-7 TRBV10-3 TRBD2 many CAIRAGGSYEQYF TGTGCCATCCGGGCGGGAGGGAGCTACGAGCAGTACTTC
TRBJ2-5 TRBV27 . many CASSQGTQETQYF TGTGCCAGCAGCCAGGGTACGCAAGAGACCCAGTACTTC
TRBJ2-7 TRBV6-1 TRBD2 once CASSEVLAGSGNNEQYF TGTGCCAGCAGTGAAGTTCTAGCGGGCTCCGGGAACAACGAGCAGTACTTC
TRBJ1-1 TRBV19 TRBD1 . CASSRDRSPTEAFF TGTGCCAGTAGTCGGGACAGGTCCCCGACTGAAGCTTTCTTT
TRBJ1-6 TRBV6-2/TRBV6-3 . . CASSTLWTDPTGPYNSPLHF TGTGCCAGCAGTACCCTCTGGACCGACCCCACCGGCCCCTATAATTCACCCCTCCACTTT